Here is one T cell receptor (beta chain) with its context. The authors' processing: Estimated nucleated cell counts came from reference gene primer amplification. Sequencing used immunoSEQ multiplex PCR; TCRdb keeps in-frame clones, though not all of them. V and J calls and clone size are those listed in that table; D and trimming were worked out from the DNA. The data show hundreds of thousands of clones, over 85% seen once. The data were obtained in a study of blood T cell repertoires in COVID-19. The wider study: Collection of acute and convalescent COVID-19 samples took place in the United States, Italy and Spain.

Participants, about 18 to 90 years old, spanned around 25 US areas. Self-reported history from a screening survey and questionnaire set each donor's cohort. Trimming cost V 0 bases and J 8 bases; bases outside gene matches: 7. The CDR3 sequence is 15 residues long. The V gene's germline CDR1 is MNHNS and CDR2 SASEGT. V gene TRBV6-1 combines with J gene TRBJ1-2, with 9 bases fitting TRBD1. The sequenced sample consisted of PBMCs or T cells enriched from blood (not recorded which). This TCR was recovered from a man aged 55 to 70 who had recovered from COVID-19. The CDR3 loop reads CASSEAGTGRLGYTF. CDR3 in DNA: TGTGCCAGCAGTGAAGCAGGGACAGGGAGGTTGGGCTACACCTTC.